What follows is one T cell receptor (beta chain) and its context. Sequencing was performed with immunoSEQ multiplex PCR; in TCRdb, only in-frame clones are kept and a portion is missing. The sample records tens of thousands of clones, around 93% being singletons. This sample is drawn from a study of T cell changes during pregnancy in multiple sclerosis. Germline V gene lookup returns CDR1 SGHTA and CDR2 FQGNSA. This CDR3 region has 10 residues. This sequence originates from a female donor with multiple sclerosis, enrolled in a pregnancy study. Sequenced here: CD4+ T cells from peripheral blood mononuclear cells, sampled in the second trimester of pregnancy. The chain joins TRBV7-2 to TRBJ2-4; D is uncertain. CDR3 in DNA: TGTGCGAGGGCCAAAAACATTCAGTACTTC. It codes for CARAKNIQYF.